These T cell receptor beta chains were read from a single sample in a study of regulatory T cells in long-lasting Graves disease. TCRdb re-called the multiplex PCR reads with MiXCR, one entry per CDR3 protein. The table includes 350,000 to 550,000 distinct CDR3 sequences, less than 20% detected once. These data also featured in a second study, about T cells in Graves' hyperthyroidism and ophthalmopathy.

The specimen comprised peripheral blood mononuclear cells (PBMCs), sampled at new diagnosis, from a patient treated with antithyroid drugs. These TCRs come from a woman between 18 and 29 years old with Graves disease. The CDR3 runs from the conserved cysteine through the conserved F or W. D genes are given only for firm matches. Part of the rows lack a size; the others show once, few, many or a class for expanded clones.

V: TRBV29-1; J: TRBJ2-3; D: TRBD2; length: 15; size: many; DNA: TGCAGCGCCAAGATAGCGGGAGGGCCGTATGATACGCAGTATTTT; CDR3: CSAKIAGGPYDTQYF
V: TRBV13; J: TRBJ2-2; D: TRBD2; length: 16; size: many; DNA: TGTGCCAGCAGCTCCCTAGCGGGAGTTAACACCGGGGAGCTGTTTTTT; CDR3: CASSSLAGVNTGELFF
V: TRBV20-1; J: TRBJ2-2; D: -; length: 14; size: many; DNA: TGCAGTGCTACCGGGACCGAGAACACCGGGGAGCTGTTTTTT; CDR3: CSATGTENTGELFF
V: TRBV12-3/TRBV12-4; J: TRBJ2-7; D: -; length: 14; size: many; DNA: TGTGCCAGCAGTTTGAGGGAGTCGTCCTACGAGCAGTACTTC; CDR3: CASSLRESSYEQYF
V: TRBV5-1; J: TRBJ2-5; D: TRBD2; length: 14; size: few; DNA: TGTGCCAGCAGCTTCGCGGGAGGAAGGGAGACCCAGTACTTC; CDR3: CASSFAGGRETQYF
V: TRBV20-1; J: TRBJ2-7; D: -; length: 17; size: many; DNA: TGCAGTGCTTCCGGGAGTTTCGTGGGTCCAAGCTCCTACGAGCAGTACTTC; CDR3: CSASGSFVGPSSYEQYF
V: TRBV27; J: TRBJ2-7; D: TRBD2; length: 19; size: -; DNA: TGTGCCAGCAGTTTAACCGTTCCCGGACTAGCGGGTGGTTCCTACGAGCAGTACTTC; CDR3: CASSLTVPGLAGGSYEQYF
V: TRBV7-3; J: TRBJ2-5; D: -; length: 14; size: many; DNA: TGTGCCAGCAGCTCCGGGACACCGGCAGAGACCCAGTACTTC; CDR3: CASSSGTPAETQYF
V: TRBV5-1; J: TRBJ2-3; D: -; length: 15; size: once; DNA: TGCGCCAGCAGGTACTTAGCGGAACTTTCGGATGCGCAGTATTTT; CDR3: CASRYLAELSDAQYF
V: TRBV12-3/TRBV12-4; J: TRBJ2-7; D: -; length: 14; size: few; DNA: TGTGCCAGCAGTTTGAGCCAATTGAGATACGAGCAGTACTTC; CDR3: CASSLSQLRYEQYF
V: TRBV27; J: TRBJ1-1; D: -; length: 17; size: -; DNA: TGTGCCAGCAGTTTATATTCGGCGGGCAGGGGAAGAACTGAAGCTTTCTTT; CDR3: CASSLYSAGRGRTEAFF
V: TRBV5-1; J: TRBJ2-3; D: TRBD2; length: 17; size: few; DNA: TGCGCCAGCAGCACGGGACTAGCGGGAGGGGTTGCAGATACGCAGTATTTT; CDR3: CASSTGLAGGVADTQYF
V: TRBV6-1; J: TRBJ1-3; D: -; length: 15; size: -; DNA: TGTGCCAGCAGCCCTACTCGATCTTCTGGAAACACCATATATTTT; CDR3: CASSPTRSSGNTIYF
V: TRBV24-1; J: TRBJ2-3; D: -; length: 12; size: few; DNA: TGTGCCACCAGTGATACCACAGATACGCAGTATTTT; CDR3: CATSDTTDTQYF
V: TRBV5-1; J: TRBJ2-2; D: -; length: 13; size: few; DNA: TGCGCCAGCAGCAACCCCAGGAACGGGGAGCTGTTTTTT; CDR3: CASSNPRNGELFF
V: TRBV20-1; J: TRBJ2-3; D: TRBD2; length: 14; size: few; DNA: TGCAGTGCTAGAATACTAGCGGGAGCAGATACGCAGTATTTT; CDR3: CSARILAGADTQYF
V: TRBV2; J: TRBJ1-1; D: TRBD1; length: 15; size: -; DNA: TGTGCCAGCCAACCAGGGATAAGGGACAGTACTGAAGCTTTCTTT; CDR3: CASQPGIRDSTEAFF
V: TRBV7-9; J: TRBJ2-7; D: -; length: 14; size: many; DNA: TGTGCCAGCAGCCCCCAACAGGGTAGCTACGAGCAGTACTTC; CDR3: CASSPQQGSYEQYF
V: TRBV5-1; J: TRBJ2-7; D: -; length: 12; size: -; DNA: TGCGCCAGCAGCTTTGCAGGCTACGAGCAGTACTTC; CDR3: CASSFAGYEQYF
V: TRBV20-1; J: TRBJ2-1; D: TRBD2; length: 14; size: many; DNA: TGCAGTGCCCCCAGCGGGAGGGCCTGGAATGAGCAGTTCTTC; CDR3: CSAPSGRAWNEQFF
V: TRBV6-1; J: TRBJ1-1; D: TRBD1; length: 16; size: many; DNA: TGTGCCAGCAGGGATCCCTCTGACAGGGGCGGTCTTGAAGCTTTCTTT; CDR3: CASRDPSDRGGLEAFF
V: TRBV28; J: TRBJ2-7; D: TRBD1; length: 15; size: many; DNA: TGTGCCAGCAGTCCTTCCGGGACAGGAGCCTACGAGCAGTACTTC; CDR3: CASSPSGTGAYEQYF
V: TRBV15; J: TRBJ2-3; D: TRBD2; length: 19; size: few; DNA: TGTGCCACCAGCAGATCATATGACATAGCGGGAGATTTGAGAGATACGCAGTATTTT; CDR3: CATSRSYDIAGDLRDTQYF
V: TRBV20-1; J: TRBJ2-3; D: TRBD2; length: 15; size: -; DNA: TGCAGTGCTAGAGATCCTAGCGGGAGGCCAGATACGCAGTATTTT; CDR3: CSARDPSGRPDTQYF
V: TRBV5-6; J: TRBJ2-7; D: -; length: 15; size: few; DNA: TGTGCCAGCACCTTGGCTACAAAATACTCCTACGAGCAGTACTTC; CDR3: CASTLATKYSYEQYF
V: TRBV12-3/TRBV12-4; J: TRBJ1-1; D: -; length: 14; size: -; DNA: TGTGCCAGCACTACGGGACACAAGAACACTGAAGCTTTCTTT; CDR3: CASTTGHKNTEAFF
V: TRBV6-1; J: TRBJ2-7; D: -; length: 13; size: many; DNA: TGTGCCAGCAGCGGCCAGGCCAACTACGAGCAGTACTTC; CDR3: CASSGQANYEQYF
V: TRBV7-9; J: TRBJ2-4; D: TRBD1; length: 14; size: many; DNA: TGTGCCAGCAGCCCGGACAGGGGAAGAAACATTCAGTACTTC; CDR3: CASSPDRGRNIQYF
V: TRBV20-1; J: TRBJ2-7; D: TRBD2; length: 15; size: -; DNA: TGCAGTGCTAGACCCGGGACTAGCGGGATCTACGAGCAGTACTTC; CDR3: CSARPGTSGIYEQYF
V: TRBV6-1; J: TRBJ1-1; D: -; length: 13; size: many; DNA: TGTGCCAGCATCCTCCGAGGGGGCACTGAAGCTTTCTTT; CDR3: CASILRGGTEAFF
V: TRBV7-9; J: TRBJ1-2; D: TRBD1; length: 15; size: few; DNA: TGTGCCAGCAGCCTGGGGTTGGGGACAGGGTTTGGCTACACCTTC; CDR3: CASSLGLGTGFGYTF
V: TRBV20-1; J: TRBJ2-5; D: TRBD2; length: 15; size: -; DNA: TGCAGTGCAATAGGTACTAGCGGTAATCAAGAGACCCAGTACTTC; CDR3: CSAIGTSGNQETQYF
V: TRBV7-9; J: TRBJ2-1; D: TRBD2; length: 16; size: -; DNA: TGTGCCAGCAGCCCCCTAGGGAGGGAAAATCCGAATGAGCAGTTCTTC; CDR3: CASSPLGRENPNEQFF
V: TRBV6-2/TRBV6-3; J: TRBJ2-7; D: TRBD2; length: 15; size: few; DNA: TGTGCCAGCAGTTCCCAGGGAAGCGGGAGCTACGAGCAGTACTTC; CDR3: CASSSQGSGSYEQYF
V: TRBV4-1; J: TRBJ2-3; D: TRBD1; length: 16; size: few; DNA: TGCGCCAGCAGCCAACTTACAGGGGGATCCACAGATACGCAGTATTTT; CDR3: CASSQLTGGSTDTQYF
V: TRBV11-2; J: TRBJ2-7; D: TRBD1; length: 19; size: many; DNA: TGTGCCAGCAGCCCTCGAGTCTCGGGTGGACAGGGAAACTCCTACGAGCAGTACTTC; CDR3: CASSPRVSGGQGNSYEQYF
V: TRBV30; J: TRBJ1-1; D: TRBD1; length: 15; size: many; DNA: TGTGCCTGGAGTACCGGGACAGGGGTGAACACTGAAGCTTTCTTT; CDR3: CAWSTGTGVNTEAFF
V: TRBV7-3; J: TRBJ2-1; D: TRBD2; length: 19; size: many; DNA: TGTGCCAGCAGCTTACAAGGACTAGCGGGCCTAGGGGACTCCAATGAGCAGTTCTTC; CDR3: CASSLQGLAGLGDSNEQFF